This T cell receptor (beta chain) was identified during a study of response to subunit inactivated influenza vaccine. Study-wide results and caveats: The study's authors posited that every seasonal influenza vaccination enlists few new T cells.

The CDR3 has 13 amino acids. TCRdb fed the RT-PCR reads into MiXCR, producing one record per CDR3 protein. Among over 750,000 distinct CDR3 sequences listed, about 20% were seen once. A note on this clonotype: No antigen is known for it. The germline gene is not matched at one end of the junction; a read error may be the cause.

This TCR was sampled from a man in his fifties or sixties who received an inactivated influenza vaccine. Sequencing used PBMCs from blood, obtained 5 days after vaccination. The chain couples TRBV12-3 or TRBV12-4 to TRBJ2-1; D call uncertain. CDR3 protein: CASSSESFRLWLF. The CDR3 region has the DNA TGTGCCAGCAGTTCCGAAAGCTTTAGGCTCTGGCTCTTC.